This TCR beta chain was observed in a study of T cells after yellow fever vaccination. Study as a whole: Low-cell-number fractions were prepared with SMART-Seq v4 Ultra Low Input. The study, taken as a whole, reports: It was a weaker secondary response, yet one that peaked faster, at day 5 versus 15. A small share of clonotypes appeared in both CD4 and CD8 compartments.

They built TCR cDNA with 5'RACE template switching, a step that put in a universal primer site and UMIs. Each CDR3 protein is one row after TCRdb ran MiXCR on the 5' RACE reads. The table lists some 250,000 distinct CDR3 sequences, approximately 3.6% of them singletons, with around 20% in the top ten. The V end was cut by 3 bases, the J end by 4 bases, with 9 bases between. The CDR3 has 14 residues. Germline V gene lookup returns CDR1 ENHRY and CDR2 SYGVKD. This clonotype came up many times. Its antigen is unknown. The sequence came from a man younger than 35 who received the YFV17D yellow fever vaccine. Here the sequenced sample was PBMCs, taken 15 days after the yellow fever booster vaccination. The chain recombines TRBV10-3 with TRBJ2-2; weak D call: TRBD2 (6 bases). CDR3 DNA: TGTGCCATCAGTGAACTAGCTAGCACCGGGGAGCTGTTTTTT. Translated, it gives CAISELASTGELFF.